One T cell receptor (beta chain) is described in this entry. The data derive from a study of T-cell reconstitution after alpha-beta-depleted transplantation in children. The authors prepared the TCRbeta library with unique molecular identifiers. MiXCR, applied by TCRdb to the PCR reads, yields one record per CDR3 protein. This table has roughly 220,000 distinct CDR3 sequences, 12% appearing once. Germline loops: CDR1 LNHNV, CDR2 YYDKDF (reference sequence). This CDR3 is 15 amino acids long. The ends were cut back, 1 base at V and 0 bases at J, with 7 bases in the middle. This TCR was recovered from a human donor who donated a stem cell graft to a child with acute lymphoblastic leukemia. This material consisted of PBMCs from the stem cell graft donor, taken from the stem cell graft. The V and J genes are TRBV15 and TRBJ1-5; D unresolved. The CDR3 is CATSRASDSNQPQHF. DNA for the CDR3: TGTGCCACCAGCAGAGCTTCGGATAGCAATCAGCCCCAGCATTTT.